These 20 T cell receptor beta chains were all obtained from the same sample, sequenced in a study of blood T cell repertoires in COVID-19. Clones were read by immunoSEQ multiplex PCR, and TCRdb kept only the in-frame ones, dropping some. The sample records a few hundred thousand clones, over 75% being singletons. Sequenced sample: peripheral blood. These receptors were obtained from a woman aged 60 to 75 with acute or convalescent COVID-19.

CDR3 sequence reads: CASSQESGDTEAFF. In nucleotides, the CDR3 is TGCGCCAGCAGCCAAGAGTCCGGGGACACTGAAGCTTTCTTT. The V and J genes are TRBV4-3 and TRBJ1-1; no clear D gene. This CDR3 is 14 amino acids long. The germline V gene has CDR1 LGHNA and CDR2 YSLEER. V lost 0 bases and J 3 bases, leaving 8 bases between the germline ends.

The V and J genes are TRBV27 and TRBJ1-6; D is uncertain. CDR1 is MNHEY, CDR2 SMNVEV, per germline (reference sequence). This CDR3 contains 15 residues. V was trimmed by 1 base and J by 7 bases, leaving 11 bases between them. For the CDR3, the DNA is TGTGCCAGCAGTTTATACCGCGGGAGCAATTCACCCCTCCACTTT. Protein: CASSLYRGSNSPLHF.

The rearrangement joins TRBV18 to TRBJ1-1, with 8 bases that match TRBD1. Germline V gene lookup returns CDR1 KGHSH and CDR2 LQKENI. V gave up 4 bases and J gave up 6 bases; unmatched junction bases: 10. This CDR3 region has 15 residues. The CDR3 protein is CASSLQPDRAAEAFF. CDR3 DNA: TGTGCCAGCTCACTTCAACCGGACAGGGCCGCTGAAGCTTTCTTT.

The table lists this clone with a count of one. J is TRBJ2-2 and V is TRBV7-7; D unclear. The CDR3 has 13 residues. Germline CDR1 and CDR2: SSHAT and FNYEAQ (reference sequence). The V end was cut by 4 bases, the J end by 2 bases, with 5 bases between. CDR3 in amino acids: CASSSVNTGELFF. Here the CDR3 DNA reads TGTGCCAGCAGCTCTGTAAACACCGGGGAGCTGTTTTTT.

This clone was observed once. The chain carries TRBV19 and TRBJ1-2; D remains unclear. CDR1 is LNHDA and CDR2 is SQIVND in the germline V gene (reference sequence). Trimming took off 6 bases at V and 2 bases at J, with 13 bases between the two ends. This CDR3 is 14 amino acids long. The CDR3 DNA follows: TGTGCCAGTAGATCCCCCGGGAGAAACTATGGCTACACCTTC. It translates to CASRSPGRNYGYTF.

The V gene is TRBV27, the J gene TRBJ1-5, with D perhaps TRBD1 (5 bases). Germline values: CDR1 MNHEY, CDR2 SMNVEV (reference sequence). This CDR3 has 14 amino acids. V shed 4 bases and J shed 5 bases, with 12 bases lying between them. The chain's CDR3 is CASSYRPRYQPQHF. The CDR3 DNA follows: TGTGCCAGCAGTTACAGGCCTCGGTATCAGCCCCAGCATTTT.

V usage is TRBV28 and J usage is TRBJ2-7; D is possibly TRBD1 (5 bases). Trimming removed 5 bases from V and 3 bases from J, with 17 bases in between. Germline V CDR1 and CDR2: MDHEN, SYDVKM. The CDR3 has 15 residues. In DNA, the CDR3 is TGTGCCAGCAGTCTTACGGACATGGGGTTCTACGAGCAGTACTTC. Translated: CASSLTDMGFYEQYF. The whole variable domain, remainder taken from reference TRBV28 and TRBJ2-7, is DVKVTQSSRYLVKRTGEKVFLECVQDMDHENMFWYRQDPGLGLRLIYFSYDVKMKEKGDIPEGYSVSREKKERFSLILESASTNQTSMYLCASSLTDMGFYEQYFGPGTRLTVT.

The genes are TRBV6-6 and TRBJ1-5, with a weak D call TRBD1 (6 bases). The length of the CDR3 is 15 residues. With 9 bases removed from V and 0 bases from J, the gap between germline ends came to 15 bases. Per germline, CDR1 MNHNY and CDR2 SVGAGI (reference sequence). The CDR3 protein is CASIRQVHSNQPQHF. CDR3 in DNA: TGTGCCAGTATACGACAGGTGCATAGCAATCAGCCCCAGCATTTT.

The chain has TRBV6-5 and TRBJ1-2; 9 bases match TRBD1. Germline CDR1 reads MNHEY; CDR2 reads SVGAGI. The CDR3 consists of 13 residues. V was clipped by 6 bases and J by 6 bases; unmatched bases: 5. The CDR3 DNA is TGTGCCAGCAGAATGGGACAGGGTAATGGCTACACCTTC. It encodes CASRMGQGNGYTF.

The chain joins TRBV20-1 to TRBJ2-1, with 11 bases that match TRBD2. CDR3 length: 16 residues. Germline V gene data show CDR1 as DFQATT and CDR2 as SNEGSKA (reference sequence). Losses at the gene ends were 3 bases for V and 8 bases for J; bases not matched to a gene: 12. The CDR3 bases are TGCAGTGCTAGTTGGGCTAGCGGGAGGTCGGTCGATGAGCAGTTCTTC. Translated: CSASWASGRSVDEQFF.

This chain joins TRBV12-5 and TRBJ2-5; TRBD2 might be the D (6 bases). The CDR3 contains 11 residues. V was cut by 7 bases and J by 5 bases, with 8 bases left in between. Germline V gene lookup returns CDR1 LGHNT and CDR2 FRNRAP. The CDR3 nucleotides read TGTGCTAGTGCCCGGGAGGAGACCCAGTACTTC. Protein: CASAREETQYF. The complete variable domain, with remaining parts taken from reference TRBV12-5 and TRBJ2-5, reads DARVTQTPRHKVTEMGQEVTMRCQPILGHNTVFWYRQTMMQGLELLAYFRNRAPLDDSGMPKDRFSAEMPDATLATLKIQPSEPRDSAVYFCASAREETQYFGPGTRLLVL.

The chain combines TRBV27 with TRBJ2-3, with TRBD1 identical over 10 bases. CDR1 MNHEY and CDR2 SMNVEV come from the germline V gene (reference sequence). The length of the CDR3 is 15 residues. The ends lost 3 bases at V and 5 bases at J; junction bases unmatched: 5. The CDR3 DNA reads TGTGCCAGCAGTTTTGGGACAGGGGACGGAGATACGCAGTATTTT. Residues: CASSFGTGDGDTQYF.

The rearrangement joins TRBV10-2 to TRBJ2-7; weak D call: TRBD1 (6 bases). V was trimmed by 8 bases and J by 6 bases, leaving 26 bases between them. The CDR3 sequence is 16 residues long. The germline CDR1 and CDR2 sequences are WSHSY and SAAADI. The CDR3 region is CASREDAPGHPGEQYF. The CDR3 nucleotides are TGCGCCAGCCGAGAGGATGCCCCGGGACACCCTGGCGAGCAGTACTTC.

Comments on this clone: This may come from a read error, since a much larger clone is one base off. Other DNA variants within this sample encode the same CDR3. V is TRBV5-4 and J is TRBJ1-2, with D unresolved. The germline V gene has CDR1 SGHNT and CDR2 YYREEE (reference sequence). CDR3 length equals 12 residues. The CDR3 DNA is TGTGCTAGCAGCTCCCTATTGTCTGGCTACACCTTC. Protein sequence: CASSSLLSGYTF. Drawing the rest from reference TRBV5-4 and TRBJ1-2, the complete variable domain is ETGVTQSPTHLIKTRGQQVTLRCSSQSGHNTVSWYQQALGQGPQFIFQYYREEENGRGNFPPRFSGLQFPNYSSELNVNALELDDSALYLCASSSLLSGYTFGSGTRLTVV.

The genes are TRBV4-1 and TRBJ2-5; possible D gene TRBD1, 6 bases. V was cut by 0 bases and J by 2 bases, with 10 bases left in between. Germline CDR1 and CDR2: MGHRA and YSYEKL. The CDR3 spans 15 residues. The CDR3 sequence: CASSQDRGIQETQYF. The CDR3 DNA reads as TGCGCCAGCAGCCAAGACAGGGGTATTCAAGAGACCCAGTACTTC.

The chain employs TRBV7-9 and TRBJ1-2, with unresolved D. Germline CDR1 SEHNR, CDR2 FQNEAQ (reference sequence). Trimming took 5 bases from V and 7 from J, leaving 8 bases between them. The CDR3 is 11 residues long. CDR3 DNA sequence: TGTGCCAGCAGCGGGGAGGGTGGCTACACCTTC. Protein sequence: CASSGEGGYTF.

CDR3 in DNA: TGTGCCAGCAGCGGAGGATTCTCTGGAAACACCATATATTTT. Protein product: CASSGGFSGNTIYF. The J gene is TRBJ1-3, the V gene TRBV7-9; no firm D call. V was shortened by 5 bases and J by 0 bases, with 8 bases between the two germline ends. The CDR3 contains 14 residues. The germline V gene encodes CDR1 SEHNR and CDR2 FQNEAQ (reference sequence). The full variable domain, with the rest looked up from reference TRBV7-9 and TRBJ1-3, is DTGVSQNPRHKITKRGQNVTFRCDPISEHNRLYWYRQTLGQGPEFLTYFQNEAQLEKSRLLSDRFSAERPKGSFSTLEIQRTEQGDSAMYLCASSGGFSGNTIYFGEGSWLTVV.

The V and J genes are TRBV9 and TRBJ2-3; maybe TRBD2 (6 bases). CDR3 length: 14 residues. Germline loops: CDR1 SGDLS, CDR2 YYNGEE. Trimming took off 1 base at V and 6 bases at J, with 12 bases between the two ends. This CDR3 is CASSVRAGSDTQYF. CDR3 bases: TGTGCCAGCAGCGTAAGGGCCGGGAGTGATACGCAGTATTTT.

The chain has TRBV7-9 and TRBJ2-5, with 8 bases lining up with TRBD1. The CDR3 is 15 residues long. Germline values: CDR1 SEHNR, CDR2 FQNEAQ (reference sequence). The trim removed 1 base at V and 5 bases at J, leaving 6 bases unmatched. The CDR3 sequence is CASSLVQGARETQYF. Written as DNA, the CDR3 is TGTGCCAGCAGCTTAGTCCAGGGGGCTCGTGAGACCCAGTACTTC.

The V gene is TRBV7-3, the J gene TRBJ2-1; 9 positions agree with TRBD1. Looked up from germline, CDR1 is SGHTA and CDR2 is FQGTGA. The CDR3 spans 13 residues. V lost 5 bases, J lost 8 bases, and 4 bases stayed unmatched. The DNA of the CDR3 is TGTGCCAGCAGCCTACAGGGGGCCCATGAGCAGTTCTTC. Protein: CASSLQGAHEQFF.